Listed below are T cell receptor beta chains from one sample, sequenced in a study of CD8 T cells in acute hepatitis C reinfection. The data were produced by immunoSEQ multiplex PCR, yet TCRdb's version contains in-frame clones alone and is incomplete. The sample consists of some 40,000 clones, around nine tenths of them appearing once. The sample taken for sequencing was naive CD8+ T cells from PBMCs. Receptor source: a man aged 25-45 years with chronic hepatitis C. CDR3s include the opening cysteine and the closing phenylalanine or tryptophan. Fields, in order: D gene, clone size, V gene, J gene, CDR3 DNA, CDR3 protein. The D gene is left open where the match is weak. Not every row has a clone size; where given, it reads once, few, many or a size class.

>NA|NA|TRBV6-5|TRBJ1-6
TGTGCCAGCAGTTTCCACTCGTTCAACACCAATTCACCCCTCCACTTT
CASSFHSFNTNSPLHF
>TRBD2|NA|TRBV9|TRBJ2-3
TGTGCCAGCAGCGTAGCGTTAGCGGGAGGCCGGGATAGTGATACGCAGTATTTT
CASSVALAGGRDSDTQYF
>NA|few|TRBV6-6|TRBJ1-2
TGTGCCAGCAGTGACAGGACCGAGCCCTACACCTTC
CASSDRTEPYTF
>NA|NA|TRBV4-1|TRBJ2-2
TGCGCCAGCAGCCAAAGTGGCGCGACTAGTTCCACCGGGGAGCTGTTTTTT
CASSQSGATSSTGELFF
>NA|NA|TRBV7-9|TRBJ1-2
TGTGCCAGCAGCGCTATATCCTTGATAGGCTACACCTTC
CASSAISLIGYTF
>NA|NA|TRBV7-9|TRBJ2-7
TGTGCCAGCAGCTTACTGCAGGGGTACGACGAGCAGTACTTC
CASSLLQGYDEQYF
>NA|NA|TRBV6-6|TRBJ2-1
TGTGCCAGCAGTTACGAGGACATGACCTACAATGAGCAGTTCTTC
CASSYEDMTYNEQFF
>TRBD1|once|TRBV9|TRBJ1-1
TGTGCCAGCAGCGTATCAGGGGGGACTGAAGCTTTCTTT
CASSVSGGTEAFF
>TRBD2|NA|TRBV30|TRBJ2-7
TGTGCCTGGAGCTCGGACCCGGGACTAGCGGGGAACTACGAGCAGTACTTC
CAWSSDPGLAGNYEQYF
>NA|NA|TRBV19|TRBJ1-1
TGTGCCAGTAGTATAGGAAGGGGGATGAACACTGAAGCTTTCTTT
CASSIGRGMNTEAFF
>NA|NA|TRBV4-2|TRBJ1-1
TGTGCCAGCAGCCAATTAGGCACTGAAGCTTTCTTT
CASSQLGTEAFF
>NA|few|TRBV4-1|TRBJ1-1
TGCGCCAGCAGCCAAGGGTGGCAGGTTAACACTGAAGCTTTCTTT
CASSQGWQVNTEAFF
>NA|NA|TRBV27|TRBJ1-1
TGTGCCAGCAGTTTAGAGGTGCAGAACACTGAAGCTTTCTTT
CASSLEVQNTEAFF
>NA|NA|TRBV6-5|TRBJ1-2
TGTGCCAGCAGTTATTCTCCGACAGCCATTAACTATGGCTACACCTTC
CASSYSPTAINYGYTF
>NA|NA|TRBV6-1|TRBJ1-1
TGTGCCAGCAGTGGCAGGGGAACCGAAGCTTTCTTT
CASSGRGTEAFF
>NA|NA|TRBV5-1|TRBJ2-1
TGCGCCAGCAGCTTGGCCGGTCCGGGGCAGTTCTTC
CASSLAGPGQFF
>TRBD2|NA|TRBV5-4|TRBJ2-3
TGTGCCAGCAGCTTGGCTAGCGGGGGTGCAGATACGCAGTATTTT
CASSLASGGADTQYF
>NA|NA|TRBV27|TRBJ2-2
TGTGCCAGCAGTTTTGGCCCGAACACCGGGGAGCTGTTTTTT
CASSFGPNTGELFF
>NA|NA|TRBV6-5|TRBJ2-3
TGTGCCAGCAGCACCGGAGAGGGCACAGATACGCAGTATTTT
CASSTGEGTDTQYF
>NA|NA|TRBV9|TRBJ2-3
TGTGCCAGCAGCGCCCCAACAACAGATACGCAGTATTTT
CASSAPTTDTQYF
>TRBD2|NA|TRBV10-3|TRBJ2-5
TGTGCCATCAGTGAAGACTTGGGACTAGCGGGGCAAGAGACCCAGTACTTC
CAISEDLGLAGQETQYF
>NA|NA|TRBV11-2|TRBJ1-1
TGTGCCAGCAGCTCCGGGGGCACTGAAGCTTTCTTT
CASSSGGTEAFF
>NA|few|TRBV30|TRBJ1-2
TGTGCCTGGGAGTCTGACTATGGCTACACCTTC
CAWESDYGYTF
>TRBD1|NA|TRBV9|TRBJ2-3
TGTGCCAGCACGATACAGGGGATCGAGACAGATACGCAGTATTTT
CASTIQGIETDTQYF
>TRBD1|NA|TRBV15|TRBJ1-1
TGTGCCACCAGCAGAGTGGCAGGGGGGGACACTGAAGCTTTCTTT
CATSRVAGGDTEAFF
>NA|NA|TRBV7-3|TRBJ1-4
TGTGCCAGCAGCTTCCCGGGGGATGAAAAACTGTTTTTT
CASSFPGDEKLFF
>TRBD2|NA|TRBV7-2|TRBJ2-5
TGTGCCAGCACCGGGACTAGCGGACAAGAGACCCAGTACTTC
CASTGTSGQETQYF